These 28 T cell receptor beta chains were all obtained from the same sample, sequenced in a study of blood T cell repertoires in COVID-19. Repertoires were generated with immunoSEQ multiplex PCR, while TCRdb's copy carries only in-frame clones and drops some. Here the sample spans roughly 150,000 clones, 82% being singletons. The material sequenced was peripheral blood. All receptors come from an elderly woman with active or convalescent COVID-19.

This sequence joins TRBV5-1 and TRBJ1-6; no definite D call. There are 12 residues in the CDR3. The V gene's germline CDR1 is SGHRS and CDR2 YFSETQ. Trimming took 3 bases from V and 8 from J, leaving 6 bases between them. CDR3 residues: CASSSEDSPLHF. CDR3 nucleotides: TGCGCCAGCAGCTCGGAGGATTCACCCCTCCACTTT.

This clone was seen only a few times. V is TRBV11-2 and J is TRBJ1-1; 7 nucleotides agree with TRBD1. This CDR3 comprises 14 residues. The junction had 4 bases not matched to a gene; V was cut back by 4 bases and J by 2 bases. Germline V gene data show CDR1 as SGHAT and CDR2 as FQNNGV. CDR3 nucleotide sequence: TGTGCCAGCAGCTCCACAGGGGCTAACACTGAAGCTTTCTTT. Translating gives CASSSTGANTEAFF. Combining the CDR3 with reference TRBV11-2 and TRBJ1-1 gives the whole variable domain EAGVAQSPRYKIIEKRQSVAFWCNPISGHATLYWYQQILGQGPKLLIQFQNNGVVDDSQLPKDRFSAERLKGVDSTLKIQPAKLEDSAVYLCASSSTGANTEAFFGQGTRLTVV.

This chain connects TRBV11-2 to TRBJ2-7; 10 nucleotides align to TRBD1. Germline V CDR1 and CDR2: SGHAT, FQNNGV. The CDR3 length is 15 residues. V trimming: 6 bases; J trimming: 2 bases; junction bases outside the gene matches: 7. In nucleotides, the CDR3 is TGTGCCAGCAGGGCATGGGGACAGGGGACCTACGAGCAGTACTTC. It codes for CASRAWGQGTYEQYF.

V usage is TRBV4-2 and J usage is TRBJ1-2; maybe TRBD1 (5 bases). This CDR3 has 15 residues. Germline CDR1 is LGHNA and CDR2 is YNFKEQ. The V gene lost 0 bases and the J gene lost 8 bases, with 16 bases spanning the gap. This CDR3 reads CASSQDPRSGGGYTF. Written as DNA, the CDR3 is TGTGCCAGCAGCCAAGACCCTCGATCGGGGGGAGGCTACACCTTC.

The chain couples TRBV18 to TRBJ1-1; D is perhaps TRBD1 (5 bases). The CDR3 contains 13 residues. Germline loops: CDR1 KGHSH, CDR2 LQKENI. V shed 10 bases and J shed 0 bases, with 12 bases lying between them. CDR3 nucleotide sequence: TGTGCCACCTCGGACATAATGAACACTGAAGCTTTCTTT. Encoded protein: CATSDIMNTEAFF.

The J gene is TRBJ2-7, the V gene TRBV4-1, with 9 bases aligning to TRBD1. The CDR3 has 18 amino acids. Germline CDR1 reads MGHRA; CDR2 reads YSYEKL. With 3 bases clipped from V and 0 bases from J, the junction kept 12 bases outside the gene matches. CDR3 region: CASSQDPHGTGNSYEQYF. In DNA form, the CDR3 reads TGCGCCAGCAGCCAGGATCCTCATGGGACAGGGAACTCCTACGAGCAGTACTTC.

J is TRBJ1-2 and V is TRBV4-2, with a weak D call TRBD1 (6 bases). CDR3 size: 15 residues. V lost 1 base, J lost 4 bases, and 13 bases lay in between. Germline CDR1 LGHNA, CDR2 YNFKEQ. The CDR3 loop is CASSQGGQGIYGYTF. In DNA, the CDR3 is TGTGCCAGCAGCCAAGGGGGCCAGGGGATCTATGGCTACACCTTC.

The V call is TRBV6-4, the J call TRBJ1-1; no clear D gene. Trimming took off 5 bases at V and 1 base at J, with 8 bases between the two ends. This CDR3 is 13 amino acids long. From germline, CDR1 is MRHNA and CDR2 SNTAGT. The CDR3 sequence: CASSPTSNTEAFF. The CDR3 DNA reads TGTGCCAGCAGTCCGACATCGAACACTGAAGCTTTCTTT.

The CDR3: CASSRGLASFYEQYF. The DNA of the CDR3 is TGTGCCAGCAGCCGGGGACTAGCGTCCTTCTACGAGCAGTACTTC. The chain couples TRBV3-1 (or the pseudogene TRBV3-2) to TRBJ2-7; 10 nucleotides align to TRBD2. Germline CDR1 and CDR2: LGHDT and YNNKEL (reference sequence). J gave up 3 bases and V 4 bases, and 6 bases lay outside the gene matches. The CDR3 runs 15 residues.

The chain employs TRBV5-1 and TRBJ1-1; D is possibly TRBD1 (5 bases). Germline values: CDR1 SGHRS, CDR2 YFSETQ. The CDR3 runs 15 residues. V was clipped by 0 bases and J by 4 bases, with 13 bases between them. For the CDR3, the DNA is TGCGCCAGCAGCTTGGAGGGTCCAAGGGGCACTGAAGCTTTCTTT. Translation gives CASSLEGPRGTEAFF.

V and J are TRBV2 and TRBJ1-2; 8 bases are shared with TRBD1. Germline loops: CDR1 SNHLY, CDR2 FYNNEI. The CDR3 loop spans 15 amino acids. The V and J ends lost 3 bases and 4 bases, in that order; junction bases with no gene match: 7. As DNA, the CDR3 is TGTGCCAGCAGTGACAGGGGGCCCCTCAGCTATGGCTACACCTTC. It yields the protein CASSDRGPLSYGYTF. Based on the CDR3 plus reference TRBV2 and TRBJ1-2, the full variable domain is EPEVTQTPSHQVTQMGQEVILRCVPISNHLYFYWYRQILGQKVEFLVSFYNNEISEKSEIFDDQFSVERPDGSNFTLKIRSTKLEDSAMYFCASSDRGPLSYGYTFGSGTRLTVV.

The sample holds a few counts of this clone. The chain carries TRBV6-6 and TRBJ1-3; 11 nucleotides line up with TRBD1. Germline V gives CDR1 MNHNY, CDR2 SVGAGI (reference sequence). The CDR3 is 15 residues long. The ends lost 5 bases at V and 7 bases at J; junction bases unmatched: 7. The CDR3 DNA is TGTGCCAGCAGTCAAAGCCGGGACAGGGGGAACACCATATATTTT. Its translation: CASSQSRDRGNTIYF.

This clone was counted a single time. The V and J genes are TRBV6-2 or TRBV6-3 and TRBJ2-1; D possibly corresponds to TRBD1 (5 bases). The CDR3 has 14 amino acids. Germline V gene lookup returns CDR1 MNHEY and CDR2 SVGEGT. V shed 0 bases and J shed 3 bases, with 6 bases lying between them. The CDR3 protein is CASSYSTDYNEQFF. CDR3 DNA sequence: TGTGCCAGCAGTTACTCGACAGACTACAATGAGCAGTTCTTC.

The CDR3 DNA follows: TGTGCCAGCAGGACTAGCGGCAGCACAGATACGCAGTATTTT. It yields the protein CASRTSGSTDTQYF. The rearrangement links TRBV7-9 to TRBJ2-3; 9 nucleotides match TRBD2. The length of the CDR3 is 14 residues. CDR1 and CDR2 (germline): SEHNR, FQNEAQ (reference sequence). V was pared by 6 bases and J by 0 bases, with 1 base of the junction left unmatched. The variable domain in full, with the rest retrieved from reference TRBV7-9 and TRBJ2-3, is DTGVSQNPRHKITKRGQNVTFRCDPISEHNRLYWYRQTLGQGPEFLTYFQNEAQLEKSRLLSDRFSAERPKGSFSTLEIQRTEQGDSAMYLCASRTSGSTDTQYFGPGTRLTVL.

Comment on this clone: This specimen includes other DNA sequences encoding the same CDR3. The V gene is TRBV6-5, the J gene TRBJ2-7, with no clear D. The CDR3 covers 13 residues. Germline CDR1 is MNHEY and CDR2 is SVGAGI. The V end lost 0 bases, the J end lost 3 bases, and 6 bases lay between the germline ends. CDR3 sequence reads: CASSYSRNYEQYF. The CDR3, as DNA: TGTGCCAGCAGTTACTCCAGGAACTACGAGCAGTACTTC.

The chain employs TRBV25-1 and TRBJ1-3, with D possibly matching TRBD1 (5 bases). The CDR3 consists of 14 residues. V lost 4 bases to trimming and J lost 2 bases, with 9 bases between them. From germline, CDR1 is MGHDK and CDR2 SYGVNS. The CDR3 region is CASSVGGAGNTIYF. CDR3 in DNA: TGTGCCAGCAGTGTCGGGGGGGCTGGAAACACCATATATTTT.

This clone was seen a single time. The V and J genes are TRBV6-5 and TRBJ1-1; tentatively, D is TRBD1 (6 bases). This CDR3 is built from 14 residues. The V end lost 6 bases, the J end lost 5 bases, and 16 bases lay between the germline ends. The germline gives CDR1 MNHEY, CDR2 SVGAGI. This CDR3 is CASSLGGARTEAFF. CDR3 DNA sequence: TGTGCCAGCAGCTTAGGGGGGGCTAGGACTGAAGCTTTCTTT.

The V call is TRBV5-1, the J call TRBJ1-2; D is possibly TRBD1 (6 bases). V dropped 7 bases and J dropped 8 bases, with 18 bases sitting between them. Germline values: CDR1 SGHRS, CDR2 YFSETQ. The CDR3 loop spans 13 amino acids. CDR3 sequence (DNA): TGCGCCAGCGGGAGACAGGAACCTTCGGGCTACACCTTC. It yields the protein CASGRQEPSGYTF.

The chain carries TRBV5-1 and TRBJ2-3, with 7 bases lining up with TRBD2. This CDR3 has 14 residues. V lost 4 bases to trimming and J lost 4 bases; unmatched junction nucleotides: 6. In germline, CDR1 is SGHRS, CDR2 YFSETQ. The chain's CDR3 is CASSVLGGADTQYF. CDR3 in DNA: TGCGCCAGCAGCGTGTTGGGGGGGGCAGATACGCAGTATTTT.

The chain employs TRBV4-1 and TRBJ2-1; 15 bases match TRBD2. In germline, CDR1 is MGHRA, CDR2 YSYEKL. This CDR3 contains 20 residues. The V and J ends lost 1 base and 9 bases, in that order; junction bases with no gene match: 16. DNA of the CDR3: TGCGCCAGCAGCCAAGGGTTTGTATACCGGACTAGCGGGAGGGCGGGTGAGCAGTTCTTC. Translating gives CASSQGFVYRTSGRAGEQFF.

The chain joins TRBV2 to TRBJ1-3; TRBD1 is a possible D gene (6 bases). Trimming took off 5 bases at V and 7 bases at J, with 12 bases between the two ends. The CDR3 runs 13 residues. Looked up from germline, CDR1 is SNHLY and CDR2 is FYNNEI. The CDR3 bases are TGTGCCAGCAGTCCGGGAGGGGGTAACACCATATATTTT. This sequence encodes CASSPGGGNTIYF.

The gene calls are TRBV28 and TRBJ1-3, with D maybe TRBD1 (6 bases). This CDR3 region has 16 residues. V lost 6 bases and J 2 bases, leaving 17 bases between the germline ends. Germline V gene sequence: CDR1 MDHEN, CDR2 SYDVKM. DNA of the CDR3: TGTGCCAGCAGCTCCCCTAACAGGGTGCCTGGAAACACCATATATTTT. It encodes CASSSPNRVPGNTIYF.

This chain joins TRBV28 and TRBJ1-2, with D maybe TRBD1 (6 bases). V gave up 5 bases and J gave up 4 bases, with 26 bases separating them. This CDR3 has 18 residues. Germline V gene sequence: CDR1 MDHEN, CDR2 SYDVKM. CDR3 loop: CASSPKVPGWQGSYGYTF. CDR3 nucleotide sequence: TGTGCCAGCAGTCCTAAGGTGCCAGGGTGGCAGGGGAGCTATGGCTACACCTTC.

The CDR3 sequence is CASSLWEGSTGGNQPQHF. The CDR3 nucleotides are TGTGCCAGCAGTTTATGGGAAGGCTCTACAGGGGGCAATCAGCCCCAGCATTTT. The chain employs TRBV28 and TRBJ1-5; 7 nucleotides line up with TRBD1. The CDR3 totals 18 residues. V was clipped by 0 bases and J by 2 bases; unmatched bases: 10. Germline values: CDR1 MDHEN, CDR2 SYDVKM.

The chain recombines TRBV27 with TRBJ2-1, with TRBD1 as a possible D gene (6 bases). The CDR3 has 13 residues. V lost 3 bases and J lost 5, with 8 bases in between. Per germline, CDR1 MNHEY and CDR2 SMNVEV (reference sequence). The CDR3 coding sequence is TGTGCCAGCAGTTTGGGGGCTCACAATGAGCAGTTCTTC. Its protein product is CASSLGAHNEQFF.

This chain uses TRBV18 with TRBJ2-7, with a possible D match to TRBD2 (5 bases). Germline lookup yields CDR1 KGHSH and CDR2 LQKENI. The length of the CDR3 is 13 residues. Trimming pared 1 base from V and 1 base from J, leaving 5 bases between. The CDR3 DNA follows: TGTGCCAGCTCACCACGGACTTCCTACGAGCAGTACTTC. Its translation is CASSPRTSYEQYF.

This chain joins TRBV7-2 and TRBJ1-5; D possibly corresponds to TRBD1 (5 bases). V was trimmed by 1 base and J by 5 bases, leaving 6 bases between them. There are 13 residues in the CDR3. CDR1 is SGHTA and CDR2 is FQGNSA in the germline V gene. The CDR3, as DNA: TGTGCCAGCAGCTTAGGCAGGGATCAGCCCCAGCATTTT. It is translated as CASSLGRDQPQHF.

CDR3 loop: CASSLGYRGRSYNEQFF. CDR3 bases: TGTGCCAGCAGCTTAGGATACAGGGGAAGGTCCTACAATGAGCAGTTCTTC. This chain joins TRBV7-2 and TRBJ2-1; 7 nucleotides line up with TRBD1. Germline V lookup: CDR1 SGHTA, CDR2 FQGNSA. The CDR3 extends over 17 amino acids. V was clipped by 1 base and J by 1 base; unmatched bases: 7.